This TCR beta chain emerged from a study of cytomegalovirus exposure and HLA in healthy donors. Study-level results: A few chains tied to CMV proved CMV antigen-specific in vitro. Among TCR beta chains, those listed as cytomegalovirus-associated numbered 164.

Concerning this clone: The antigen is unknown.

In the PCR, 60 Vbeta and 13 Jbeta primers were used. Authors' analysis steps: Among the unique TCR beta chains that a later analysis counted, about 79 million in all, 10 million to 13 million were shared. The protocol was immunoSEQ multiplex PCR, while the TCRdb copy is restricted to in-frame clones and leaves out a portion. Clonal size and the V and J genes are those of that table, whereas D and trimming came from the DNA. The sample includes approximately 120,000 clones, roughly 81% seen only once; the top ten take 0.95% to 1.4%. Nominal health characterized the donors when sampled, though unrecorded immune exposures were likely. From germline, CDR1 is SGHAT and CDR2 FQNNGV. The CDR3 consists of 15 residues. V was clipped by 3 bases and J by 8 bases; unmatched bases: 1.

The J gene is TRBJ2-1, the V gene TRBV11-2; 16 nucleotides line up with TRBD2. The clonotype originates from a woman in her thirties in good health and CMV-seronegative. Sequencing was performed on PBMCs. In DNA, the CDR3 is TGTGCCAGCAGCTTTGGGACTAGCGGGAGGGATGAGCAGTTCTTC. It encodes CASSFGTSGRDEQFF.